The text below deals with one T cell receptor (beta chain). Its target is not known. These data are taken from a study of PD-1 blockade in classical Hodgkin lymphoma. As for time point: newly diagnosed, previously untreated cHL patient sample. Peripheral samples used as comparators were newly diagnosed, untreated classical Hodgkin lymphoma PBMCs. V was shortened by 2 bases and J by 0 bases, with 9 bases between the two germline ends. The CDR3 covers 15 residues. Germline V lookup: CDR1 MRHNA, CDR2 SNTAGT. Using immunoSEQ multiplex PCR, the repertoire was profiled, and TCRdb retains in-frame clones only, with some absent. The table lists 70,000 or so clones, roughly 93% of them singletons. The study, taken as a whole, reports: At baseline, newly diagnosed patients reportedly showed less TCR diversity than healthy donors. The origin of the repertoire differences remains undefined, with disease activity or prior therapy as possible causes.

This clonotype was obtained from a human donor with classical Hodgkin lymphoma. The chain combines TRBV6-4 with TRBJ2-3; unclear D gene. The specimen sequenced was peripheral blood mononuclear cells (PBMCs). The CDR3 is CASSDGPASTDTQYF. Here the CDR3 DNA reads TGTGCCAGCAGTGACGGCCCTGCTAGCACAGATACGCAGTATTTT.